The 13 T cell receptor beta chains given below trace back to one sample, sequenced in a study of CD8 T cells in ankylosing spondylitis. TCRdb passed the 5' RACE reads through MiXCR, listing each CDR3 protein once. The sample shows about 200,000 distinct CDR3 sequences, around 13% of them seen only once. The specimen was blood, either unsorted or a sorted T cell fraction (not recorded which). These receptors originate from a male donor with ankylosing spondylitis or in good health (not recorded which).

This clonotype was picked up a small number of times. The genes are TRBV4-1 and TRBJ2-7; maybe TRBD1 (6 bases). The CDR3 is 16 amino acids. Germline V CDR1 and CDR2: MGHRA, YSYEKL. V was shortened by 1 base and J by 1 base, with 14 bases between the two germline ends. As DNA, the CDR3 is TGCGCCAGCAGCCAAGTTGGACAGTCCACATCCTACGAGCAGTACTTC. Translating gives CASSQVGQSTSYEQYF.

This clonotype has a handful of counts. V and J are TRBV6-6 and TRBJ1-5; a possible D gene is TRBD1 (6 bases). Looked up from germline, CDR1 is MNHNY and CDR2 is SVGAGI (reference sequence). V was clipped by 2 bases and J by 4 bases, with 12 bases between them. The CDR3 is 15 residues long. The CDR3 region is CASSYPWGRNQPQHF. The CDR3 nucleotides read TGTGCCAGCAGTTACCCTTGGGGGCGGAATCAGCCCCAGCATTTT.

This clonotype was seen a few times. The chain has TRBV5-8 and TRBJ2-3, with 8 bases matching TRBD1. The CDR3 totals 15 residues. The germline CDR1 and CDR2 sequences are SGHTS and YDEGEE. The trim removed 3 bases at V and 5 bases at J, leaving 8 bases unmatched. The CDR3 DNA reads as TGTGCCAGCAGCTCCCCAGGGGGCGCGGGAGATACGCAGTATTTT. The encoded protein is CASSSPGGAGDTQYF.

In this sample, this clonotype turned up many times. This chain joins TRBV3-1 and TRBJ1-1; a weak D match, TRBD1 (5 bases). CDR1 is LGHDT, CDR2 YNNKEL, per germline (reference sequence). Trimming took 1 base from V and 5 from J, leaving 8 bases between them. The CDR3 is made up of 13 amino acids. DNA for the CDR3: TGTGCCAGCAGCCAAGGCGGGGGTACTGAAGCTTTCTTT. This codes for CASSQGGGTEAFF.

This chain uses TRBV5-2 with TRBJ1-1. TRBV5-2 is classified as a pseudogene. This CDR3 has 14 residues. The CDR3 coding sequence is TGTGCCAGCAAGGGGGAGGTAGGGGACACTGAAGCTTTCTTT. Protein: CASKGEVGDTEAFF.

This clonotype was recorded a few times. J is TRBJ2-2 and V is TRBV3-1; unclear D gene. The ends were cut back, 4 bases at V and 6 bases at J, with 15 bases in the middle. The V gene's germline CDR1 is LGHDT and CDR2 YNNKEL (reference sequence). The CDR3 is 15 amino acids. CDR3 residues: CASSPLDAFSGELFF. Written as DNA, the CDR3 is TGTGCCAGCAGCCCCTTGGACGCCTTCTCCGGGGAGCTGTTTTTT.

This clonotype was seen more than once but under ten times. This chain uses TRBV28 with TRBJ2-7; 7 bases are a match to TRBD1. With 1 base clipped from V and 5 bases from J, the junction kept 8 bases outside the gene matches. Looked up from germline, CDR1 is MDHEN and CDR2 is SYDVKM. This CDR3 is built from 15 residues. The CDR3 protein is CASSLSETGKDEQYF. CDR3 coding DNA: TGTGCCAGCAGTTTATCAGAGACAGGGAAGGACGAGCAGTACTTC.

The V call is TRBV6-1, the J call TRBJ2-6, with no clear D. The CDR3 totals 15 residues. Germline V gene sequence: CDR1 MNHNS, CDR2 SASEGT. Trimming pared 3 bases from V and 3 bases from J, leaving 9 bases between. The CDR3 nucleotides read TGTGCCAGCAGTGAGACGGAAGATGGGGCCAACGTCCTGACTTTC. Amino acids: CASSETEDGANVLTF.

This clonotype was detected many times. This chain uses TRBV29-1 with TRBJ2-2; unclear D gene. The germline V gene encodes CDR1 SQVTM and CDR2 ANQGSEA. This CDR3 comprises 13 residues. The ends were cut back, 2 bases at V and 3 bases at J, with 7 bases in the middle. CDR3 amino acids: CSVERVDTGELFF. CDR3 DNA: TGCAGCGTTGAAAGGGTCGACACCGGGGAGCTGTTTTTT.

Many counts were recorded for this clonotype. V is TRBV27 and J is TRBJ2-7; tentative D call: TRBD2 (6 bases). The V gene's germline CDR1 is MNHEY and CDR2 SMNVEV (reference sequence). Trimming removed 5 bases at V and 0 bases at J, with 8 bases between. The CDR3 has 13 residues. CDR3 in amino acids: CASSTGSSYEQYF. CDR3 nucleotides: TGTGCCAGCAGTACCGGGAGCTCCTACGAGCAGTACTTC.

This clonotype was observed a few times. The rearrangement joins TRBV7-6 to TRBJ2-3; 7 bases map to TRBD2. Germline V gene sequence: CDR1 SGHVS, CDR2 FNYEAQ. This CDR3 contains 17 residues. V gave up 0 bases and J gave up 0 bases; unmatched junction bases: 6. CDR3 protein: CASSLAENSGSTDTQYF. The CDR3 DNA is TGTGCCAGCAGCTTAGCGGAAAATAGCGGGAGCACAGATACGCAGTATTTT.

The V and J genes are TRBV12-5 and TRBJ1-2; tentatively, D is TRBD1 (6 bases). This CDR3 is built from 13 residues. Trimming removed 6 bases at V and 8 bases at J, with 16 bases between. CDR1 and CDR2 from the germline V gene are LGHNT and FRNRAP. Here the CDR3 reads CASGQLTGQGYTF. In DNA form, the CDR3 reads TGTGCTAGTGGCCAACTGACAGGACAGGGCTACACCTTC.

The CDR3 sequence is CSASNRVNYGYTF. CDR3 sequence (DNA): TGCAGTGCTAGTAACAGGGTGAACTATGGCTACACCTTC. The genes are TRBV20-1 and TRBJ1-2; maybe TRBD1 (6 bases). The CDR3 has 13 residues. V was trimmed by 3 bases and J by 2 bases, leaving 10 bases between them. Germline CDR1 DFQATT, CDR2 SNEGSKA (reference sequence).